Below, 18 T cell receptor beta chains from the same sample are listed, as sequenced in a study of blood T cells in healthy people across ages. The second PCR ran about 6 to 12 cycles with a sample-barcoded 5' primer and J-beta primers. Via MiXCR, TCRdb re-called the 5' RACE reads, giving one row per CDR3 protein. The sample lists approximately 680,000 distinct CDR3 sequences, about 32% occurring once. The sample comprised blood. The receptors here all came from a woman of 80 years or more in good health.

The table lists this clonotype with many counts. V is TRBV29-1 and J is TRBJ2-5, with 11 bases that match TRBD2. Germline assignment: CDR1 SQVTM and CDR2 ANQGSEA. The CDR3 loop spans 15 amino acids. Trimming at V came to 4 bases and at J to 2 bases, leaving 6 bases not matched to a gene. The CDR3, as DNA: TGCAGCGTTGTTCTAGCGGGGGGCCGGCAAGAGACCCAGTACTTC. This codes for CSVVLAGGRQETQYF.

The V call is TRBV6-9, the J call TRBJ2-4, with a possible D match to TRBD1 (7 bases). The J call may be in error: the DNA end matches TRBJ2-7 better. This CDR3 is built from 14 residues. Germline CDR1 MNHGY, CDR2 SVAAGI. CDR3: CASSYFPRGAEQYF. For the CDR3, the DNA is TGTGCCAGCAGTTACTTCCCCAGGGGGGCCGAGCAGTACTTC.

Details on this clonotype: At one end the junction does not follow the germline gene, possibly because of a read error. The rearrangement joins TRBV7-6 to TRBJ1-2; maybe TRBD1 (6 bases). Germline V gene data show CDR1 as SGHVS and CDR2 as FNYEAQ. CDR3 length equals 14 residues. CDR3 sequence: CAGSLLGQNYGYTF. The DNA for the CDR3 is TGTGCCGGCAGCTTACTCGGACAGAACTATGGCTACACCTTC.

CDR3 bases: TGTGCCAGCAGCCAGGTCCCTTCCTTGGGTAACACCATATATTTT. The encoded protein is CASSQVPSLGNTIYF. The gene calls are TRBV4-2 and TRBJ1-3; D unresolved. Germline CDR1 LGHNA, CDR2 YNFKEQ. V was shortened by 3 bases and J by 7 bases, with 16 bases between the two germline ends. The CDR3 length is 15 residues.

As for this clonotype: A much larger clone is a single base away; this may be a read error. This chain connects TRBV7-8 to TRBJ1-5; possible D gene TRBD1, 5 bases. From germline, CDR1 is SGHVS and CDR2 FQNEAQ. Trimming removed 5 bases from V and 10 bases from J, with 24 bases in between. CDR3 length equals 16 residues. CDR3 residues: CASSPTGAGFGHPQHF. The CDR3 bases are TGTGCCAGCAGCCCTACCGGGGCAGGGTTTGGTCATCCCCAGCATTTT.

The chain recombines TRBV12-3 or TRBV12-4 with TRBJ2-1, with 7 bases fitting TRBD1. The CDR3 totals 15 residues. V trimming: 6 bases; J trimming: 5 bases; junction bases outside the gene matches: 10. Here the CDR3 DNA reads TGTGCCAGCAGCCTGGACAGGAGAACTCACAATGAGCAGTTCTTC. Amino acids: CASSLDRRTHNEQFF.

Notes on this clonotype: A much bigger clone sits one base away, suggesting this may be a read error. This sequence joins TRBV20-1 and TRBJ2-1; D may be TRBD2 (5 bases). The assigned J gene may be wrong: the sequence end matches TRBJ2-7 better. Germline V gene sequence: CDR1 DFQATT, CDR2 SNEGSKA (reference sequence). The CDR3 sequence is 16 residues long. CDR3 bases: TGCAGTGCTAGCGGGGAAAGGATTAGCTCCTACAATGAGCAGTACTTC. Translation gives CSASGERISSYNEQYF.

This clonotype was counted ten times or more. CDR3 nucleotide sequence: TGTGCCAGCAGAAGCTTCCGGGACAGAGGATCCTACGAGCAGTACTTC. Translating gives CASRSFRDRGSYEQYF. The V call is TRBV6-5, the J call TRBJ2-7; 7 nucleotides agree with TRBD1. Germline loops: CDR1 MNHEY, CDR2 SVGAGI. CDR3 length equals 16 residues. Trimming cost V 6 bases and J 1 base; bases outside gene matches: 12.

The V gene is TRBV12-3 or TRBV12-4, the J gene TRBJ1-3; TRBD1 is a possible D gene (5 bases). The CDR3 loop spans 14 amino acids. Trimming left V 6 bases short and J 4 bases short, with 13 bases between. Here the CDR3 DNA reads TGTGCCAGCAGAAGCGGGACGGCCGGAAACACCATATATTTT. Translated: CASRSGTAGNTIYF.

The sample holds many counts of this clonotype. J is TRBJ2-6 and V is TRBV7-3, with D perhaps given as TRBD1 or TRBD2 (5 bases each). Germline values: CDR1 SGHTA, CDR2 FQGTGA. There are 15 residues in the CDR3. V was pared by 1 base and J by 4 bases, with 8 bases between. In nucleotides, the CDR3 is TGTGCCAGCAGCTTAAGAGGGGTGGGGGCCAACGTCCTGACTTTC. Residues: CASSLRGVGANVLTF.

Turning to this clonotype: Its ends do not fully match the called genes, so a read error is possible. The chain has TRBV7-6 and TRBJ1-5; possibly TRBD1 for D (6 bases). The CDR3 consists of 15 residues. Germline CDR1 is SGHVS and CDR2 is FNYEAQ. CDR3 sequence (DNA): TGTGCCGGCAGGGCCGGGGACACTCCAAATCAGCCCCAGCATTTT. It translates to CAGRAGDTPNQPQHF.

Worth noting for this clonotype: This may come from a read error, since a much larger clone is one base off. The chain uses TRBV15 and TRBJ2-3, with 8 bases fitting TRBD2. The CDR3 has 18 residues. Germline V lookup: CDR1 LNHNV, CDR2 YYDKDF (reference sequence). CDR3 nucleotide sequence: TGTGCCGCCAGCCGCACGCGGCGGAGCGGGGGTAGCACAGATACGCAGTATTTT. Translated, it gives CAASRTRRSGGSTDTQYF.

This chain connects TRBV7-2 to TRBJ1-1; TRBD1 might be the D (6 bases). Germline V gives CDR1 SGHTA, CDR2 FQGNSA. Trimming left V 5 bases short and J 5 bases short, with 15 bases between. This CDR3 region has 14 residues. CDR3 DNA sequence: TGTGCCAGCAGCCCATCCAGGGGCAGGACTGAAGCTTTCTTT. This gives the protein CASSPSRGRTEAFF.

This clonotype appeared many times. The CDR3 is CASSLESRRVNEKLFF. DNA of the CDR3: TGTGCCAGCAGCTTAGAATCAAGGAGGGTTAATGAAAAACTGTTTTTT. The V and J genes are TRBV7-8 and TRBJ1-4; D remains unclear. This CDR3 comprises 16 residues. Germline CDR1 is SGHVS and CDR2 is FQNEAQ. The V gene lost 1 base and the J gene lost 4 bases, with 13 bases spanning the gap.

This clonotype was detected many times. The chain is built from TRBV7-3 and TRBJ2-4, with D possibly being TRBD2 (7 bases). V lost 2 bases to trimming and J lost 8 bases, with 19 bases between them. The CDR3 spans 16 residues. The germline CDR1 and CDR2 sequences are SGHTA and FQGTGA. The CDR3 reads CASSLAPGGQGHIQYF. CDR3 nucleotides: TGTGCCAGCAGCTTAGCCCCGGGGGGCCAGGGACACATTCAGTACTTC.

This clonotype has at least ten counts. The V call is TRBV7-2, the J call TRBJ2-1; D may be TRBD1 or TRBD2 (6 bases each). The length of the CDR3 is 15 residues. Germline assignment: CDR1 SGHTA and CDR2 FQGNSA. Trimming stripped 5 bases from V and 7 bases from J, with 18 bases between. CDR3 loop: CASSTTWGAGNEQFF. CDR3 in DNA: TGTGCCAGCAGCACTACGTGGGGGGCAGGTAATGAGCAGTTCTTC.

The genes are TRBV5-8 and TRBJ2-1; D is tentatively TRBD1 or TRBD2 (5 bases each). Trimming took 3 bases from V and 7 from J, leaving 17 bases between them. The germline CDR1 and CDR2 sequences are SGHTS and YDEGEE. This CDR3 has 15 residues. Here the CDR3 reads CASSSPGRVGNEQFF. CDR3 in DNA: TGTGCCAGCAGCTCGCCGGGACGGGTGGGAAATGAGCAGTTCTTC.

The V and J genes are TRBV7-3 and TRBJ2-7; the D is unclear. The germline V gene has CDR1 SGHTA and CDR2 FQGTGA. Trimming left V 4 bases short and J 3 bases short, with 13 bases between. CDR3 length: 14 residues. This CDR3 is CASSSASSGYEQYF. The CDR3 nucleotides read TGTGCCAGCAGCTCCGCTAGTTCGGGCTACGAGCAGTACTTC.